This TCR beta chain was captured by sequencing in a study of T cell changes during pregnancy in multiple sclerosis. Measured with immunoSEQ multiplex PCR; TCRdb has only the in-frame clones, and not every one. The sample has roughly 42,000 clones; around 92% are singletons. Looked up from germline, CDR1 is LNHDA and CDR2 is SQIVND (reference sequence). The V gene end was trimmed by 3 bases and the J gene end by 5 bases; junction bases not matched to a gene: 7. This CDR3 is built from 16 residues. This sample comprised CD4+ T cells from peripheral blood mononuclear cells, obtained after pregnancy. This rearrangement joins TRBV19 to TRBJ2-2; 9 positions agree with TRBD1. The sequence derives from a female donor with multiple sclerosis, enrolled in a pregnancy study. The CDR3 sequence is CASSITTGGATGELFF. In nucleotides, the CDR3 is TGTGCCAGTAGTATCACCACAGGGGGCGCAACCGGGGAGCTGTTTTTT.